This T cell receptor (beta chain) was captured in a study of T cell responses to AZD1222 COVID-19 vaccine. Study-wide findings and caveats: Clonal diversity was possibly underestimated; the donors were predominantly white British and more often female. CD4 TCRs associated with vaccination spanned spike, dominating at 160-218 and 743-854.

CDR3 length equals 14 residues. Per the germline V gene, CDR1 is LGHDT and CDR2 is YNNKEL (reference sequence). V lost 0 bases and J 10 bases, leaving 10 bases between the germline ends. Generated by immunoSEQ multiplex PCR, the TCRdb table keeps only in-frame clones and is missing some. The table records approximately 180,000 clones, roughly nine tenths of them present only once. Details on this clone: Antigen specificity is unknown.

The sample was peripheral blood, taken on day 0 of AZD1222 vaccination. The receptor was isolated from an adult in good health. The chain carries TRBV3-1 (or the pseudogene TRBV3-2) and TRBJ1-6, with D possibly TRBD1 on 5 matching bases. CDR3 bases: TGTGCCAGCAGCCAAGAACAGGCTTCCTCACCCCTCCACTTT. Translation gives CASSQEQASSPLHF.